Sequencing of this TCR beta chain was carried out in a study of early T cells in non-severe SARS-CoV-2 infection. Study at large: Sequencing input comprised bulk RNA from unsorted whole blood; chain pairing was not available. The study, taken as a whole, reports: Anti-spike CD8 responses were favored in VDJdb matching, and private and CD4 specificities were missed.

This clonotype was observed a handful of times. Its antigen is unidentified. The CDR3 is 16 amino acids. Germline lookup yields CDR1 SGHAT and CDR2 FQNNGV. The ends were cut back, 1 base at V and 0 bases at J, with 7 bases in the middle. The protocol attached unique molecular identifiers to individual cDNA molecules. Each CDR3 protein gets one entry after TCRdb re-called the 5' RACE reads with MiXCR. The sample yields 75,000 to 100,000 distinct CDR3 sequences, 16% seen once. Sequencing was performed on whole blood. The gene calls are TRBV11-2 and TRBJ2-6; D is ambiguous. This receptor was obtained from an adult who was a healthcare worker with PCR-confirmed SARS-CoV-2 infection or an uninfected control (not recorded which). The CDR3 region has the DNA TGTGCCAGCAGCTTAGGAAGGGCCTCTGGGGCCAACGTCCTGACTTTC. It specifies CASSLGRASGANVLTF.